A single sample is the source of the 14 T cell receptor beta chains below, sequenced in a study of blood T cell repertoires in COVID-19. Here immunoSEQ multiplex PCR was the method, and the copy in TCRdb shows in-frame clones only, minus some. This sample carries around 190,000 clones, less than 85% of them seen once, and the ten largest clones take 6.5% to 8.5%. The sequencing input was peripheral blood. These TCRs come from a human donor in a cohort sampled during active COVID-19.

This chain joins TRBV19 and TRBJ2-7, with D perhaps TRBD1 (5 bases). CDR1 and CDR2 (germline): LNHDA, SQIVND (reference sequence). Trimming removed 0 bases from V and 4 bases from J, with 7 bases in between. This CDR3 contains 13 residues. The CDR3 coding sequence is TGTGCCAGTAGTATAGACAGGGATTACGAGCAGTACTTC. It yields the protein CASSIDRDYEQYF.

The J gene is TRBJ2-7, the V gene TRBV19; 8 positions match TRBD1. Germline trimming cut 6 bases from V and 4 bases from J; bases unmatched to any gene: 5. The CDR3 sequence is 13 residues long. Germline V CDR1 and CDR2: LNHDA, SQIVND (reference sequence). DNA of the CDR3: TGTGCCAGTAGGGAGCAGGGGGCTTACGAGCAGTACTTC. Amino acids: CASREQGAYEQYF.

V and J are TRBV27 and TRBJ1-2, with D uncertain. Germline loops: CDR1 MNHEY, CDR2 SMNVEV (reference sequence). V lost 5 bases to trimming and J lost 5 bases, with 6 bases between them. This CDR3 has 11 residues. CDR3 sequence reads: CASSAGYGYTF. The CDR3 region has the DNA TGTGCCAGCAGTGCAGGATATGGCTACACCTTC.

V is TRBV7-3 and J is TRBJ1-2; 7 nucleotides agree with TRBD1. Germline values: CDR1 SGHTA, CDR2 FQGTGA. With 5 bases clipped from V and 3 bases from J, the junction kept 9 bases outside the gene matches. CDR3 length: 15 residues. The CDR3 region has the DNA TGTGCCAGCAGCCCCAACCGGGACAGCGACTATGGCTACACCTTC. Translation: CASSPNRDSDYGYTF.

The chain uses TRBV5-1 and TRBJ2-7, with unresolved D. The CDR3 contains 13 residues. Germline values: CDR1 SGHRS, CDR2 YFSETQ. V shed 1 base and J shed 7 bases, with 12 bases lying between them. DNA for the CDR3: TGCGCCAGCAGCTTGCAGATCTACGGGGAGCAGTACTTC. This encodes CASSLQIYGEQYF.

This chain uses TRBV3-1 (or the pseudogene TRBV3-2) with TRBJ1-4; no definite D call. V was cut by 1 base and J by 5 bases, with 11 bases left in between. The CDR3 totals 15 residues. Germline V gene data show CDR1 as LGHDT and CDR2 as YNNKEL (reference sequence). CDR3 sequence: CASSQVAGSNEKLFF. For the CDR3, the DNA is TGTGCCAGCAGCCAAGTGGCCGGGTCCAATGAAAAACTGTTTTTT.

This clone appeared once. The rearrangement uses TRBV5-1 and TRBJ2-7, with TRBD1 matching 7 bases. The CDR3 extends over 15 amino acids. The germline CDR1 and CDR2 sequences are SGHRS and YFSETQ. Trimming took 0 bases from V and 0 from J; bases not matched to a gene: 3. CDR3 in amino acids: CASSLDQGVSYEQYF. The CDR3 coding sequence is TGCGCCAGCAGCTTGGATCAGGGGGTCTCCTACGAGCAGTACTTC.

The chain uses TRBV5-8 and TRBJ2-7, with a possible D match to TRBD1 (6 bases). Deletions cut 6 bases from V and 3 bases from J, with 19 bases between. CDR3 length: 15 residues. The germline gives CDR1 SGHTS, CDR2 YDEGEE. The CDR3 sequence is CASTPGGQGIYEQYF. CDR3 DNA sequence: TGTGCCAGCACCCCCGGTGGGCAGGGGATCTACGAGCAGTACTTC. Supplemented by reference TRBV5-8 and TRBJ2-7, the full variable domain reads EAGVTQSPTHLIKTRGQQATLRCSPISGHTSVYWYQQALGLGLQFLLWYDEGEERNRGNFPPRFSGRQFPNYSSELNVNALELEDSALYLCASTPGGQGIYEQYFGPGTRLTVT.

V and J are TRBV19 and TRBJ2-6; 8 bases fit TRBD1. Per the germline V gene, CDR1 is LNHDA and CDR2 is SQIVND (reference sequence). Trimming at V came to 4 bases and at J to 2 bases, leaving 4 bases not matched to a gene. CDR3 length equals 16 residues. The CDR3 DNA follows: TGTGCCAGTAGTAGAGACAGGGGCGCTGGGGCCAACGTCCTGACTTTC. Translated: CASSRDRGAGANVLTF.

The J gene is TRBJ1-2, the V gene TRBV2; D not resolved. Looked up from germline, CDR1 is SNHLY and CDR2 is FYNNEI. V dropped 3 bases and J dropped 4 bases, with 9 bases sitting between them. The CDR3 contains 13 residues. CDR3 loop: CASSEEGGYGYTF. The CDR3 DNA reads as TGTGCCAGCAGTGAGGAAGGCGGCTATGGCTACACCTTC.

The CDR3 sequence: CASSPEAGSYGYTF. As DNA, the CDR3 is TGCGCCAGCAGCCCCGAGGCGGGCTCCTATGGCTACACCTTC. The rearrangement links TRBV4-1 to TRBJ1-2; the D is unclear. CDR3 length equals 14 residues. V dropped 4 bases and J dropped 4 bases, with 13 bases sitting between them. The V gene's germline CDR1 is MGHRA and CDR2 YSYEKL.

The chain has TRBV6-1 and TRBJ1-1, with D unclear. The V end lost 0 bases, the J end lost 8 bases, and 4 bases lay between the germline ends. Germline V gene data show CDR1 as MNHNS and CDR2 as SASEGT. There are 11 residues in the CDR3. CDR3 in amino acids: CASSEASEAFF. CDR3 sequence (DNA): TGTGCCAGCAGTGAAGCGTCAGAAGCTTTCTTT.

This rearrangement joins TRBV19 to TRBJ1-5, with 7 bases matching TRBD1. The CDR3 is 15 residues long. CDR1 and CDR2 (germline): LNHDA, SQIVND (reference sequence). V was clipped by 5 bases and J by 4 bases; unmatched bases: 8. The CDR3 coding sequence is TGTGCCAGTAGTTGGGGGGACAGCCTGAATCAGCCCCAGCATTTT. Protein product: CASSWGDSLNQPQHF.

The gene calls are TRBV24-1 and TRBJ2-7; 7 bases map to TRBD2. Germline assignment: CDR1 KGHDR and CDR2 SFDVKD. The V segment lost 0 bases and the J segment 2 bases; nucleotides outside the gene matches: 15. The CDR3 consists of 19 residues. CDR3 bases: TGTGCCACCAGTGATTTGCATACCCTTGGGAGGGATAGTCCCTACGAGCAGTACTTC. Translating it yields CATSDLHTLGRDSPYEQYF.